The present entry profiles one T cell receptor beta chain with its context. Antigen: not known. This entry belongs to a study of CD8 T cells in ankylosing spondylitis. Whole-study findings and limits: A TCR beta motif of roughly 8 highly homologous variants appeared characteristic of ankylosing spondylitis blood. Relatively rare in peripheral blood, disease-linked clones were also CD8+.

Looked up from germline, CDR1 is SGHAT and CDR2 is FQNNGV. The CDR3 runs 13 residues. The V gene lost 6 bases and the J gene lost 2 bases, with 9 bases spanning the gap. A quantitative 5'-RACE method, one with molecular barcodes, was used to make TCR beta libraries. One entry per CDR3 protein, called by TCRdb with MiXCR from the 5' RACE reads. The sample holds about 300,000 distinct CDR3 sequences; 11% are singletons and the top ten take roughly 9%. The chain links TRBV11-2 to TRBJ2-3; a possible D gene is TRBD1 (6 bases). The sequenced sample consisted of blood, either unsorted or a sorted T cell fraction (not recorded which). The receptor comes from a female donor with ankylosing spondylitis or in good health (not recorded which). CDR3 loop: CASRGANTDTQYF. The CDR3 DNA reads as TGTGCCAGCAGGGGGGCCAACACAGATACGCAGTATTTT. The full variable domain, its missing parts supplied by reference TRBV11-2 and TRBJ2-3, is EAGVAQSPRYKIIEKRQSVAFWCNPISGHATLYWYQQILGQGPKLLIQFQNNGVVDDSQLPKDRFSAERLKGVDSTLKIQPAKLEDSAVYLCASRGANTDTQYFGPGTRLTVL.